Shown below are 23 T cell receptor beta chains from a single sample sequenced in a study of blood T cell repertoires in COVID-19. Measured with immunoSEQ multiplex PCR; TCRdb has only the in-frame clones, and not every one. The sample has around 170,000 clones, roughly 90% seen once. The sequencing input was PBMCs or T cells enriched from blood (not recorded which). All receptors come from a woman between 50 and 59 years old who had recovered from COVID-19.

The chain links TRBV5-5 to TRBJ1-1, with D possibly being TRBD1 (5 bases). The CDR3 contains 18 residues. V lost 0 bases to trimming and J lost 0 bases, with 18 bases between them. Germline CDR1 is SGHKS and CDR2 is YYEKEE (reference sequence). The CDR3 here is CASSLATGAQLMNTEAFF. In nucleotides, the CDR3 is TGTGCCAGCAGCTTGGCCACAGGCGCTCAACTAATGAACACTGAAGCTTTCTTT.

CDR3 amino acids: CASSLREGQPQHF. CDR3 in DNA: TGTGCCAGCAGTTTGCGTGAGGGTCAGCCCCAGCATTTT. This chain uses TRBV28 with TRBJ1-5; no clear D gene. From germline, CDR1 is MDHEN and CDR2 SYDVKM. This CDR3 has 13 residues. V was cut by 3 bases and J by 6 bases, with 9 bases left in between.

The chain uses TRBV19 and TRBJ2-1; 9 bases match TRBD2. Per germline, CDR1 LNHDA and CDR2 SQIVND (reference sequence). The CDR3 is made up of 15 amino acids. V shed 8 bases and J 5 bases; nucleotides not matched to a gene: 10. The CDR3: CASCGREGPNNEQFF. The CDR3, as DNA: TGTGCCAGTTGTGGGCGGGAGGGACCTAACAATGAGCAGTTCTTC.

Here the CDR3 reads CAWGETGGHGYTF. CDR3 in DNA: TGTGCCTGGGGTGAAACAGGGGGTCATGGCTACACCTTC. The V and J genes are TRBV30 and TRBJ1-2; 8 bases align to TRBD1. V trimming: 5 bases; J trimming: 6 bases; junction bases outside the gene matches: 8. The CDR3 length is 13 residues. Per germline, CDR1 GTSNPN and CDR2 SVGIG (reference sequence).

J is TRBJ1-2 and V is TRBV19; 8 bases align to TRBD1. The ends lost 4 bases at V and 4 bases at J; junction bases unmatched: 5. CDR3 size: 14 residues. Germline V CDR1 and CDR2: LNHDA, SQIVND (reference sequence). The CDR3 bases are TGTGCCAGTAGTAGACAGGGGAAGGGCTATGGCTACACCTTC. Protein: CASSRQGKGYGYTF.

The rearrangement uses TRBV4-2 and TRBJ2-7; the D gene is possibly TRBD2 (6 bases). This CDR3 is built from 19 residues. CDR1 LGHNA and CDR2 YNFKEQ come from the germline V gene. The ends were cut back, 0 bases at V and 3 bases at J, with 24 bases in the middle. CDR3 amino acids: CASSQEYGFGGVGLYEQYF. CDR3 nucleotide sequence: TGTGCCAGCAGCCAAGAATATGGGTTCGGCGGGGTCGGGCTCTACGAGCAGTACTTC.

The J gene is TRBJ1-1, the V gene TRBV28; TRBD1 is a possible D gene (5 bases). This CDR3 region has 14 residues. The germline V and J ends were trimmed by 7 bases and 13 bases, with 25 bases remaining between them. Germline V gene sequence: CDR1 MDHEN, CDR2 SYDVKM. The CDR3 protein is CASTRPGGIAKGFF. CDR3 bases: TGTGCCAGCACCCGACCCGGGGGGATAGCTAAGGGTTTCTTT.

This sequence joins TRBV6-6 and TRBJ2-7; D remains ambiguous. CDR1 is MNHNY and CDR2 is SVGAGI in the germline V gene (reference sequence). The CDR3 runs 12 residues. V shed 4 bases and J shed 2 bases, with 6 bases lying between them. The CDR3 sequence: CASSSGPYEQYF. CDR3 in DNA: TGTGCCAGCAGTTCCGGTCCCTACGAGCAGTACTTC.

This chain connects TRBV27 to TRBJ1-5; 10 positions match TRBD1. J was trimmed by 3 bases and V by 4 bases; bases with no gene match: 15. Germline V gene sequence: CDR1 MNHEY, CDR2 SMNVEV (reference sequence). The CDR3 runs 19 residues. The CDR3 sequence: CASSSTRQGAWGTNQPQHF. The DNA of the CDR3 is TGTGCCAGCAGTTCGACTCGACAGGGGGCTTGGGGGACCAATCAGCCCCAGCATTTT.

The chain combines TRBV5-1 with TRBJ1-2, with unresolved D. The V and J ends lost 0 bases and 4 bases respectively, with 13 bases between them. The CDR3 is made up of 15 amino acids. Per the germline V gene, CDR1 is SGHRS and CDR2 is YFSETQ. The CDR3 DNA sequence: TGCGCCAGCAGCTTGGCCGAAGTTGGAGTCTATGGCTACACCTTC. This translates into CASSLAEVGVYGYTF. The complete variable domain, with remaining parts taken from reference TRBV5-1 and TRBJ1-2, reads KAGVTQTPRYLIKTRGQQVTLSCSPISGHRSVSWYQQTPGQGLQFLFEYFSETQRNKGNFPGRFSGRQFSNSRSEMNVSTLELGDSALYLCASSLAEVGVYGYTFGSGTRLTVV.

The chain couples TRBV15 to TRBJ2-2; D gene ambiguous. With 1 base removed from V and 0 bases from J, the gap between germline ends came to 12 bases. CDR1 LNHNV and CDR2 YYDKDF come from the germline V gene (reference sequence). The CDR3 runs 17 residues. The CDR3 loop is CATSRVVRTANTGELFF. The DNA for the CDR3 is TGTGCCACCAGCAGAGTCGTGCGAACCGCGAACACCGGGGAGCTGTTTTTT.

CDR3: CASSLGWVERTEAFF. The CDR3 DNA reads as TGTGCCAGCAGCTTGGGGTGGGTAGAGCGGACTGAAGCTTTCTTT. The chain recombines TRBV5-6 with TRBJ1-1; D not certain. The CDR3 has 15 amino acids. The V and J ends lost 0 bases and 5 bases respectively, with 14 bases between them. Germline CDR1 and CDR2: SGHDT and YYEEEE.

The CDR3 region is CAWDQALAGGEQFF. CDR3 in DNA: TGTGCCTGGGACCAGGCCCTAGCGGGAGGTGAGCAGTTCTTC. V is TRBV30 and J is TRBJ2-1; 11 positions agree with TRBD2. V lost 5 bases and J lost 9; bases outside the gene matches: 9. Germline values: CDR1 GTSNPN, CDR2 SVGIG (reference sequence). CDR3 length equals 14 residues.

In its sample, this clone was seen a few times. J is TRBJ1-6 and V is TRBV5-1, with TRBD1 identical over 7 bases. V lost 7 bases and J lost 6; bases outside the gene matches: 7. The CDR3 has 14 residues. Germline CDR1 SGHRS, CDR2 YFSETQ. The CDR3 spells CASRTGTANSPLHF. The CDR3 DNA reads TGCGCCAGCCGGACCGGGACAGCTAATTCACCCCTCCACTTT.

This clone has only one observation. The chain uses TRBV7-9 and TRBJ2-7, with D perhaps TRBD1 (6 bases). This CDR3 is 16 amino acids long. Trimming took off 5 bases at V and 0 bases at J, with 17 bases between the two ends. The V gene's germline CDR1 is SEHNR and CDR2 FQNEAQ (reference sequence). The CDR3 sequence is CASSRLTGGLSYEQYF. CDR3 sequence (DNA): TGTGCCAGCAGCCGACTGACAGGCGGACTCTCCTACGAGCAGTACTTC.

The chain uses TRBV27 and TRBJ2-1, with TRBD1 matching over 7 bases. Germline V gives CDR1 MNHEY, CDR2 SMNVEV (reference sequence). CDR3 length: 12 residues. The trim removed 8 bases at V and 10 bases at J, leaving 8 bases unmatched. Here the CDR3 DNA reads TGTGCCAGCGGCTACAGGGGTACGGAGCAGTTCTTC. Protein sequence: CASGYRGTEQFF.

The gene calls are TRBV5-5 and TRBJ1-5, with D perhaps matching TRBD1 (5 bases). Germline values: CDR1 SGHKS, CDR2 YYEKEE (reference sequence). The CDR3 is made up of 14 amino acids. Trimming cost V 0 bases and J 7 bases, with 11 bases left between them. The CDR3 nucleotides are TGTGCCAGCAGCTTGGTAGCAGGGAACCAGCCCCAGCATTTT. This codes for CASSLVAGNQPQHF.

The chain links TRBV2 to TRBJ1-2, with unresolved D. The germline V gene encodes CDR1 SNHLY and CDR2 FYNNEI. Trimming pared 4 bases from V and 5 bases from J, leaving 11 bases between. The CDR3 spans 13 residues. The CDR3 sequence is CASSVAGVYGYTF. The DNA of the CDR3 is TGTGCCAGCAGTGTAGCGGGAGTTTATGGCTACACCTTC.

V is TRBV6-2 or TRBV6-3 and J is TRBJ2-1; TRBD2 matches 14 bases. The germline V gene has CDR1 MNHEY and CDR2 SVGEGT. The CDR3 runs to 20 residues. The J segment lost 2 bases and the V segment lost 4 bases, leaving 13 bases of the junction unmatched. This CDR3 reads CASSFPTSGRARVTYNEQFF. For the CDR3, the DNA is TGTGCCAGCAGTTTTCCGACTAGCGGGAGGGCCAGAGTAACCTACAATGAGCAGTTCTTC.

V is TRBV11-2 and J is TRBJ1-3, with TRBD1 matching over 9 bases. The length of the CDR3 is 17 residues. Germline trimming cut 3 bases from V and 0 bases from J; bases unmatched to any gene: 6. From germline, CDR1 is SGHAT and CDR2 FQNNGV. As DNA, the CDR3 is TGTGCCAGCAGCTTGTACAGGGGGCCTCGCTCTGGAAACACCATATATTTT. It yields the protein CASSLYRGPRSGNTIYF.

This rearrangement joins TRBV5-4 to TRBJ1-1, with a weak D call TRBD1 (5 bases). Per the germline V gene, CDR1 is SGHNT and CDR2 is YYREEE (reference sequence). This CDR3 is built from 15 residues. The ends were cut back, 4 bases at V and 4 bases at J, with 17 bases in the middle. The CDR3 DNA is TGTGCCAGCAGCCGCCAGGTCGGGGGTTTCACTGAAGCTTTCTTT. This translates into CASSRQVGGFTEAFF.

V gene TRBV10-1 combines with J gene TRBJ2-2; the D is unclear. V lost 2 bases and J 5 bases, leaving 6 bases between the germline ends. The CDR3 contains 13 residues. From germline, CDR1 is WNHNN and CDR2 SYGVQD (reference sequence). DNA of the CDR3: TGCGCCAGCAGTGAGCCCGGGACCGGGGAGCTGTTTTTT. Translation: CASSEPGTGELFF.

The chain combines TRBV6-5 with TRBJ1-1, with TRBD1 matching over 10 bases. V lost 2 bases to trimming and J lost 8 bases; unmatched junction nucleotides: 5. There are 14 residues in the CDR3. From germline, CDR1 is MNHEY and CDR2 SVGAGI. The CDR3 reads CASSYTGQGVEAFF. DNA of the CDR3: TGTGCCAGCAGTTACACCGGACAGGGGGTAGAAGCTTTCTTT.